The 14 T cell receptor beta chains below all came from one sample that was sequenced in a study of PD-1 blockade in classical Hodgkin lymphoma. Time point described: cycle 4 day 1 (C4D1), after five to seven weeks of nivolumab. All trial patients relapsed after autologous stem cell transplantation. The method was immunoSEQ multiplex PCR; TCRdb's version includes in-frame clones alone and lacks a portion of them. Of fewer than 95,000 clones in the sample, approximately 86% were seen once. The sample here was peripheral blood mononuclear cells (PBMCs), taken before the fourth cycle of nivolumab. These receptors originate from a human donor with classical Hodgkin lymphoma.

The rearrangement uses TRBV30 and TRBJ2-5; D gene ambiguous. This CDR3 has 13 residues. The germline CDR1 and CDR2 sequences are GTSNPN and SVGIG (reference sequence). Between the trimmed V and J ends, which lost 0 bases and 1 base, there was a span of 6 bases. The CDR3 coding sequence is TGTGCCTGGAGTGTAGTGGTCCAAGAGACCCAGTACTTC. Its protein product is CAWSVVVQETQYF.

CDR3 loop: CASSQDRGTGDIQYF. CDR3 DNA: TGCGCCAGCAGCCAAGATAGGGGGACCGGGGACATTCAGTACTTC. The V gene is TRBV4-1, the J gene TRBJ2-4; D perhaps matches TRBD1 (6 bases). The length of the CDR3 is 15 residues. The germline V gene encodes CDR1 MGHRA and CDR2 YSYEKL. Trimming left V 0 bases short and J 8 bases short, with 14 bases between.

There are many counts of this clone. This chain links TRBV7-9 with TRBJ2-7; 7 nucleotides align to TRBD2. CDR1 SEHNR and CDR2 FQNEAQ come from the germline V gene (reference sequence). This CDR3 is built from 14 residues. The V segment lost 3 bases and the J segment 6 bases; nucleotides outside the gene matches: 8. CDR3 sequence reads: CASSLGGPFIEQYF. The CDR3 DNA is TGTGCCAGCAGCTTGGGAGGGCCGTTTATCGAGCAGTACTTC.

The chain joins TRBV2 to TRBJ2-2; 12 positions match TRBD2. Germline assignment: CDR1 SNHLY and CDR2 FYNNEI. V shed 5 bases, J shed 0 bases, and the junction held 10 bases outside the gene matches. The CDR3 has 19 residues. The CDR3 DNA reads TGTGCCAGCAGTTCAGGGGTTACTAGCGGGAGGACGAACACCGGGGAGCTGTTTTTT. This encodes CASSSGVTSGRTNTGELFF. The full variable domain, with the rest looked up from reference TRBV2 and TRBJ2-2, is EPEVTQTPSHQVTQMGQEVILRCVPISNHLYFYWYRQILGQKVEFLVSFYNNEISEKSEIFDDQFSVERPDGSNFTLKIRSTKLEDSAMYFCASSSGVTSGRTNTGELFFGEGSRLTVL.

This clone has only one observation. The V and J genes are TRBV19 and TRBJ2-1, with 11 bases fitting TRBD2. The CDR3 consists of 16 residues. The germline CDR1 and CDR2 sequences are LNHDA and SQIVND (reference sequence). V gave up 9 bases and J gave up 3 bases; unmatched junction bases: 10. As DNA, the CDR3 is TGTGCCAGCACAAGTAGCGGGAGGGCCCTCTACAATGAGCAGTTCTTC. As protein: CASTSSGRALYNEQFF. The whole variable domain, remainder taken from reference TRBV19 and TRBJ2-1, is DGGITQSPKYLFRKEGQNVTLSCEQNLNHDAMYWYRQDPGQGLRLIYYSQIVNDFQKGDIAEGYSVSREKKESFPLTVTSAQKNPTAFYLCASTSSGRALYNEQFFGPGTRLTVL.

The V gene is TRBV9, the J gene TRBJ2-2, with a weak D call TRBD2 (5 bases). The germline CDR1 and CDR2 sequences are SGDLS and YYNGEE. The ends were cut back, 2 bases at V and 6 bases at J, with 14 bases in the middle. The CDR3 length is 15 residues. CDR3 sequence (DNA): TGTGCCAGCAGCGTGGACCCCACTAGTTCCGGGGAGCTGTTTTTT. It translates to CASSVDPTSSGELFF.

The chain recombines TRBV7-8 with TRBJ2-2; 13 positions agree with TRBD2. The CDR3 is made up of 18 amino acids. Per germline, CDR1 SGHVS and CDR2 FQNEAQ. The V gene end was trimmed by 5 bases and the J gene end by 3 bases; junction bases not matched to a gene: 9. This CDR3 reads CASSPRLAGGWDTGELFF. DNA of the CDR3: TGTGCCAGCAGCCCCCGACTAGCGGGAGGATGGGACACCGGGGAGCTGTTTTTT.

The chain has TRBV19 and TRBJ1-5, with D hard to call. The CDR3 extends over 12 amino acids. Germline-derived CDR1 and CDR2 are LNHDA and SQIVND (reference sequence). V lost 1 base and J 6 bases, leaving 4 bases between the germline ends. Here the CDR3 DNA reads TGTGCCAGTAGTATAGGTCCTCAGCCCCAGCATTTT. It encodes CASSIGPQPQHF. The full variable domain, in which reference TRBV19 and TRBJ1-5 provide the parts outside the CDR3, is DGGITQSPKYLFRKEGQNVTLSCEQNLNHDAMYWYRQDPGQGLRLIYYSQIVNDFQKGDIAEGYSVSREKKESFPLTVTSAQKNPTAFYLCASSIGPQPQHFGDGTRLSIL.

The V call is TRBV7-2, the J call TRBJ1-2; 9 nucleotides line up with TRBD1. The V gene end was trimmed by 2 bases and the J gene end by 10 bases; junction bases not matched to a gene: 8. Germline lookup yields CDR1 SGHTA and CDR2 FQGNSA. The CDR3 totals 14 residues. CDR3 residues: CASSLYRDRADYTF. For the CDR3, the DNA is TGTGCCAGCAGCTTATACCGGGACAGGGCAGACTACACCTTC.

The V gene is TRBV5-5, the J gene TRBJ2-7; 7 positions match TRBD2. The V and J ends lost 3 bases and 2 bases, in that order; junction bases with no gene match: 11. This CDR3 has 16 residues. Germline CDR1 reads SGHKS; CDR2 reads YYEKEE (reference sequence). CDR3 sequence reads: CASSWGFSGFPYEQYF. The CDR3 region has the DNA TGTGCCAGCAGCTGGGGTTTTAGCGGGTTCCCCTACGAGCAGTACTTC.

J is TRBJ2-1 and V is TRBV7-8, with 7 nucleotides matching TRBD1. CDR1 is SGHVS and CDR2 is FQNEAQ in the germline V gene. Unmatched junction bases numbered 11, after V lost 3 bases and J lost 6 bases. This CDR3 has 16 residues. Here the CDR3 DNA reads TGTGCCAGCAGCTTGTTCCGGGACAGTCCTGGCAATGAGCAGTTCTTC. This translates into CASSLFRDSPGNEQFF.

The CDR3 DNA sequence: TGTGCCATCAGCACAACGGGACTAGCGGGAGGTGAGCAGTACTTC. Translated, it gives CAISTTGLAGGEQYF. This chain links TRBV10-3 with TRBJ2-7; TRBD2 matches 15 bases. V was pared by 6 bases and J by 7 bases, with 7 bases of the junction left unmatched. Germline V gene lookup returns CDR1 ENHRY and CDR2 SYGVKD. CDR3 length: 15 residues.

This rearrangement joins TRBV7-2 to TRBJ2-7; 11 nucleotides align to TRBD2. With 7 bases clipped from V and 0 bases from J, the junction kept 11 bases outside the gene matches. The CDR3 has 17 residues. Germline lookup yields CDR1 SGHTA and CDR2 FQGNSA. In nucleotides, the CDR3 is TGTGCCAGCAAAGAAGTTCCTAGCGGGGGGAGCTCCTACGAGCAGTACTTC. It encodes CASKEVPSGGSSYEQYF.

The gene calls are TRBV15 and TRBJ2-3; the D gene is possibly TRBD2 (6 bases). Trimming took 0 bases from V and 1 from J, leaving 8 bases between them. CDR1 and CDR2 from the germline V gene are LNHNV and YYDKDF (reference sequence). This CDR3 contains 15 residues. The CDR3 bases are TGTGCCACCAGCAGAGAGTCTAGCGGCACAGATACGCAGTATTTT. Amino acids: CATSRESSGTDTQYF.